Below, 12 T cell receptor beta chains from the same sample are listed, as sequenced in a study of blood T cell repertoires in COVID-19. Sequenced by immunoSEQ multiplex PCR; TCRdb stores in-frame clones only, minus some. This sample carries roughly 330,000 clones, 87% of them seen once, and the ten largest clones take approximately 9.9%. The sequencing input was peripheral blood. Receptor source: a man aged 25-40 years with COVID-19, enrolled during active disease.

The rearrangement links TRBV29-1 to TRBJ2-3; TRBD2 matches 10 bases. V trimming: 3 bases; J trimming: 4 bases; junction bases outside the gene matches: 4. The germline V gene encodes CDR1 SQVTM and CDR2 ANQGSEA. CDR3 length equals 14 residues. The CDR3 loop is CSVESAGGADTQYF. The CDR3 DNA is TGCAGCGTTGAGTCAGCGGGGGGGGCAGATACGCAGTATTTT.

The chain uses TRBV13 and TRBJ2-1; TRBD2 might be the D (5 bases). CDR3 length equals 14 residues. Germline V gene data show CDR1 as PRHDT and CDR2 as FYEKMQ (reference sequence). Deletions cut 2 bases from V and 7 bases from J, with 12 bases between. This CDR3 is CASSLTLDFNEQFF. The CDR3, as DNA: TGTGCCAGCAGCTTAACCCTGGACTTTAATGAGCAGTTCTTC.

CDR3 coding DNA: TGTGCCAGCAGCCAGCTAGCGGGAGTGGGGGAGCAGTACTTC. Translating gives CASSQLAGVGEQYF. V is TRBV3-1 (or the pseudogene TRBV3-2) and J is TRBJ2-7; 10 nucleotides align to TRBD2. V dropped 3 bases and J dropped 7; count of bases not matched to a gene: 6. Germline CDR1 reads LGHDT; CDR2 reads YNNKEL (reference sequence). This CDR3 is 14 amino acids long.

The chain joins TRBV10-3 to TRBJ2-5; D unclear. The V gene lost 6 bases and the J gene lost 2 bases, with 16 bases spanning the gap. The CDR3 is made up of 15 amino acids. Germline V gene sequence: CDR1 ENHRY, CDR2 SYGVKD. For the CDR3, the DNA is TGTGCCATCAGAGATTCAACAGAGTCACAAGAGACCCAGTACTTC. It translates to CAIRDSTESQETQYF.

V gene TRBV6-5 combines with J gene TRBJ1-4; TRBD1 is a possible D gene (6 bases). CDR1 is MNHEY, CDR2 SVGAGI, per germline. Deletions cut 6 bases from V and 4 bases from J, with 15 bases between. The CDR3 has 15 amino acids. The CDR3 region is CASSPQTGDNEKLFF. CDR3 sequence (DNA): TGTGCCAGCAGCCCGCAGACAGGAGATAATGAAAAACTGTTTTTT.

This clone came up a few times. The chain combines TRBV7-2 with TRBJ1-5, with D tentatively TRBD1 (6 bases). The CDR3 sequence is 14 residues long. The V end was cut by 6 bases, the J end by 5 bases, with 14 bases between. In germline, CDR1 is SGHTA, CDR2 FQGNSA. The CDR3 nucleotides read TGTGCCAGCAGGGGCGGGGGGGCCGATCAGCCCCAGCATTTT. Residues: CASRGGGADQPQHF.

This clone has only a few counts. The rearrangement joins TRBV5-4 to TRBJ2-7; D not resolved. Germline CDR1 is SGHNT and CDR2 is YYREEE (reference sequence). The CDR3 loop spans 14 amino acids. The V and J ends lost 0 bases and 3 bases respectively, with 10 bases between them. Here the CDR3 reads CASSLGGSHYEQYF. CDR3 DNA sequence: TGTGCCAGCAGCTTGGGCGGCAGCCACTACGAGCAGTACTTC. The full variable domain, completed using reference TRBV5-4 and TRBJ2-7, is ETGVTQSPTHLIKTRGQQVTLRCSSQSGHNTVSWYQQALGQGPQFIFQYYREEENGRGNFPPRFSGLQFPNYSSELNVNALELDDSALYLCASSLGGSHYEQYFGPGTRLTVT.

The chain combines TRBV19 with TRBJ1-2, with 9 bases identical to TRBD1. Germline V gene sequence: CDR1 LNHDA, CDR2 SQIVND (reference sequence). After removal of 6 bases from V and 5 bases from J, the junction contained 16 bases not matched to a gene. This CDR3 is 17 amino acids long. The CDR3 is CASRRFGQGSRGYGYTF. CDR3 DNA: TGTGCCAGTAGGAGGTTTGGACAGGGGTCGCGGGGGTATGGCTACACCTTC.

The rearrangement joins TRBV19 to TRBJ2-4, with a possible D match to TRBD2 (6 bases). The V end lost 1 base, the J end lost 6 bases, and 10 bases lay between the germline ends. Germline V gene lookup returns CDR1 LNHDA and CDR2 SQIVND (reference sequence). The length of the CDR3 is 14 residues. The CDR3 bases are TGTGCCAGTAGTATAGGGGGGGACCCAAACATTCAGTACTTC. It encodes CASSIGGDPNIQYF.

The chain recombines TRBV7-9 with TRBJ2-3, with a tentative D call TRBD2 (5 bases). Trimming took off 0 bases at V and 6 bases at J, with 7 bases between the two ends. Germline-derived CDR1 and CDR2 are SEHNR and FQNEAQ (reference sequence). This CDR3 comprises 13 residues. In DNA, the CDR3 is TGTGCCAGCAGCTTAGCGCGGAGGGATACGCAGTATTTT. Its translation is CASSLARRDTQYF.

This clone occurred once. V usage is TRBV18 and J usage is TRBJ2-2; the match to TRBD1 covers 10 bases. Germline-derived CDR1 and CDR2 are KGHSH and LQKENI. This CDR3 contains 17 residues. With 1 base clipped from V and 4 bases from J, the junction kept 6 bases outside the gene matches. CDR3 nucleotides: TGTGCCAGCTCACCACAGAGGACAGGGGGAGGCACCGGGGAGCTGTTTTTT. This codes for CASSPQRTGGGTGELFF.

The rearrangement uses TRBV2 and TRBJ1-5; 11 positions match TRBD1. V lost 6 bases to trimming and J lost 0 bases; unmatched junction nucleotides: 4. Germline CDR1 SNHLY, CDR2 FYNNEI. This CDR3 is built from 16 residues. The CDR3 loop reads CASRGQGAYSNQPQHF. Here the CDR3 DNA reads TGTGCCAGCAGAGGACAGGGGGCTTATAGCAATCAGCCCCAGCATTTT.